The 3 T cell receptor beta chains below all came from one sample that was sequenced in a study of T cells in Graves' hyperthyroidism and ophthalmopathy. Using RNA transcripts as the source, TCR beta CDR3 regions were amplified. RT-PCR in the first round (using the HTBI primer set) targeted the TCR CDR3. TCRdb reanalysed the multiplex PCR reads using MiXCR and keeps one entry per CDR3 protein. The table lists roughly 420,000 distinct CDR3 sequences, around 13% of them singletons. Sequenced sample: blood. The origin of the receptors is a woman younger than 35 with Graves' hyperthyroidism.

The rearrangement uses TRBV28 and TRBJ2-2, with D uncertain. CDR3 size: 14 residues. Germline assignment: CDR1 MDHEN and CDR2 SYDVKM. V shed 6 bases and J shed 1 base, with 9 bases lying between them. CDR3 region: CASRLGMNTGELFF. As DNA, the CDR3 is TGTGCCAGCAGGTTGGGGATGAACACCGGGGAGCTGTTTTTT. Based on the CDR3 plus reference TRBV28 and TRBJ2-2, the full variable domain is DVKVTQSSRYLVKRTGEKVFLECVQDMDHENMFWYRQDPGLGLRLIYFSYDVKMKEKGDIPEGYSVSREKKERFSLILESASTNQTSMYLCASRLGMNTGELFFGEGSRLTVL.

This clonotype was recorded a few times. CDR3 DNA sequence: TGTGCCAGTTCTTGGGGGGCGAACACCGGGGAGCTGTTTTTT. It is translated as CASSWGANTGELFF. This chain joins TRBV19 and TRBJ2-2; D might be TRBD2 (6 bases). Germline CDR1 LNHDA, CDR2 SQIVND (reference sequence). Trimming shortened V by 8 bases and J by 0 bases, and 10 bases separated the two germline ends. This CDR3 contains 14 residues. The full variable domain, with the rest looked up from reference TRBV19 and TRBJ2-2, is DGGITQSPKYLFRKEGQNVTLSCEQNLNHDAMYWYRQDPGQGLRLIYYSQIVNDFQKGDIAEGYSVSREKKESFPLTVTSAQKNPTAFYLCASSWGANTGELFFGEGSRLTVL.

This chain links TRBV5-1 with TRBJ2-1, with TRBD2 matching over 9 bases. The CDR3 length is 13 residues. The germline V gene encodes CDR1 SGHRS and CDR2 YFSETQ. The ends lost 4 bases at V and 10 bases at J; junction bases unmatched: 6. The CDR3 DNA reads TGCGCCAGCAGCATGACTAGCGGCCAGGAGCAGTTCTTC. Protein: CASSMTSGQEQFF.